A selection of T cell receptor beta chains follows, all from one sample in a study of shared clonotypes between healthy human individuals. Clones were read by immunoSEQ multiplex PCR, and TCRdb kept only the in-frame ones, dropping some. The sample comprises 1.4 million to 1.5 million clones, around 95% of which are singletons, and roughly 1.2% rests with the top ten. Sequenced material: naive CD4+ T cells sorted from blood. All receptors come from a man aged 25 to 40 in good health. Each CDR3 is given with its conserved first and last residue. Each record gives: clone size, J gene, D gene, V gene, CDR3 protein, CDR3 DNA. D genes are given only for firm matches. Not every row has a clone size; where given, it reads once, few, many or a size class.

>.|TRBJ2-1|TRBD2|TRBV2
CASSRRARGTSGFSYNEQFF
TGTGCCAGCAGCCGACGCGCCCGGGGGACTAGCGGTTTCTCCTACAATGAGCAGTTCTTC
>.|TRBJ1-1|.|TRBV4-3
CASSQEHAMNTEAFF
TGCGCCAGCAGCCAAGAACACGCCATGAACACTGAAGCTTTCTTT
>.|TRBJ2-3|.|TRBV13
CASSLSEGADTQYF
TGTGCCAGCAGCCTTTCGGAGGGGGCAGATACGCAGTATTTT
>.|TRBJ2-1|.|TRBV29-1
CSVEGFSYNEQFF
TGCAGCGTTGAGGGATTCTCCTACAATGAGCAGTTCTTC
>.|TRBJ2-7|.|TRBV27
CASSSLEPMGEQYF
TGTGCCAGCAGTTCACTAGAACCTATGGGGGAGCAGTACTTC
>.|TRBJ1-3|TRBD1|TRBV28
CASSVTTGLSGNTIYF
TGTGCCAGCAGCGTCACGACAGGGCTTTCTGGAAACACCATATATTTT
>.|TRBJ2-3|.|TRBV5-1
CASSLYQHTDTQYF
TGCGCCAGCAGCTTGTATCAGCACACAGATACGCAGTATTTT
>.|TRBJ2-7|TRBD1|TRBV19
CASSGQGTTYEQYF
TGTGCCAGTAGTGGACAGGGTACTACCTACGAGCAGTACTTC
>few|TRBJ2-1|.|TRBV29-1
CSVDVEQFF
TGCAGCGTTGACGTTGAGCAGTTCTTC
>.|TRBJ2-7|.|TRBV27
CASRNRLSSYEQYF
TGTGCCAGTCGTAATAGACTTAGCTCCTACGAGCAGTACTTC
>.|TRBJ1-1|.|TRBV18
CASSPPGYLEAFF
TGTGCCAGCTCACCACCGGGGTACCTGGAAGCTTTCTTT
>.|TRBJ2-6|.|TRBV7-8
CASSLPPSSGANVLTF
TGTGCCAGCAGCCTGCCGCCGAGCTCTGGGGCCAACGTCCTGACTTTC
>few|TRBJ1-1|.|TRBV7-9
CASSNREKAFF
TGTGCCAGCAGCAACCGGGAGAAAGCTTTCTTT
>.|TRBJ1-4|TRBD1|TRBV29-1
CSGTGTGGEKLFF
TGCAGCGGAACCGGGACAGGGGGCGAAAAACTGTTTTTT
>once|TRBJ1-2|.|TRBV28
CASRQAANYGYTF
TGTGCCAGCCGACAGGCGGCTAACTATGGCTACACCTTC
>few|TRBJ1-1|.|TRBV7-9
CASSFGFTNTEAFF
TGTGCCAGCAGCTTTGGATTTACGAACACTGAAGCTTTCTTT
>once|TRBJ2-7|.|TRBV20-1
CSARVPYEQYF
TGCAGTGCTCGTGTTCCCTACGAGCAGTACTTC
>.|TRBJ2-7|TRBD1|TRBV27
CASSPKGDRPYEQYF
TGTGCCAGCAGTCCCAAGGGGGACAGACCCTACGAGCAGTACTTC
>once|TRBJ2-5|.|TRBV29-1
CSVTNVQETQYF
TGCAGCGTTACAAACGTCCAAGAGACCCAGTACTTC
>.|TRBJ1-4|.|TRBV11-2
CASTSLSGDEKLFF
TGTGCCAGCACCTCCCTTTCCGGAGATGAAAAACTGTTTTTT
>.|TRBJ2-7|.|TRBV30
CAWSVGRGQGFDYEQYF
TGTGCCTGGAGTGTAGGTCGGGGGCAAGGATTCGACTACGAGCAGTACTTC
>.|TRBJ2-1|TRBD1|TRBV11-1
CASSFLDRERANEQFF
TGTGCCAGCAGCTTTTTGGACAGGGAGAGGGCCAATGAGCAGTTCTTC
>once|TRBJ2-5|TRBD1|TRBV5-1
CASNWDRGLRETQYF
TGCGCCAGCAATTGGGACAGGGGGCTTAGGGAGACCCAGTACTTC
>.|TRBJ1-2|TRBD1|TRBV27
CASSLLTTQGAQGYTF
TGTGCCAGCAGTTTATTAACTACCCAGGGGGCGCAGGGCTACACCTTC
>.|TRBJ2-4|TRBD2|TRBV27
CASSPRTSGLLAKNIQYF
TGTGCCAGCAGTCCAAGGACTAGCGGATTACTAGCCAAAAACATTCAGTACTTC
>.|TRBJ1-3|.|TRBV28
CASSLGFLGNTIYF
TGTGCCAGCAGTTTAGGGTTTTTGGGAAACACCATATATTTT
>.|TRBJ1-2|.|TRBV7-9
CASSLSSPDVGYTF
TGTGCCAGCAGCTTATCGTCCCCCGATGTTGGCTACACCTTC
>.|TRBJ2-7|TRBD2|TRBV5-4
CASSPAGGGYEQYF
TGTGCCAGCAGCCCCGCGGGGGGGGGCTACGAGCAGTACTTC
>.|TRBJ1-3|.|TRBV5-4
CASSARAGSGNTIYF
TGTGCCAGCAGCGCTCGTGCCGGCTCTGGAAACACCATATATTTT
>.|TRBJ2-7|TRBD2|TRBV5-4
CASSLPGRKAYEQYF
TGTGCCAGCAGCCTGCCCGGGAGGAAAGCCTACGAGCAGTACTTC
>few|TRBJ1-5|.|TRBV10-3
CAISDGGQPQHF
TGTGCCATCAGTGACGGCGGACAGCCCCAGCATTTT
>.|TRBJ2-7|.|TRBV5-4
CASSPKTSSYEQYF
TGTGCCAGCAGCCCAAAGACTAGCTCCTACGAGCAGTACTTC
>.|TRBJ2-3|TRBD2|TRBV15
CATSRDLGVRLAGDGTDTQYF
TGTGCCACCAGCAGAGATCTTGGGGTACGACTAGCGGGAGACGGCACAGATACGCAGTATTTT
>.|TRBJ2-3|.|TRBV29-1
CSAFADTQYF
TGCAGCGCCTTCGCAGATACGCAGTATTTT
>.|TRBJ2-7|TRBD2|TRBV6-1
CASEGLAGPYEQYF
TGTGCCAGTGAAGGACTAGCGGGCCCCTACGAGCAGTACTTC
>once|TRBJ2-7|.|TRBV5-1
CASSLAGPPYEQYF
TGCGCCAGCAGCTTGGCGGGCCCCCCCTACGAGCAGTACTTC
>once|TRBJ1-2|TRBD1|TRBV2
CAYQGGSTF
TGTGCCTACCAAGGGGGCAGCACCTTC